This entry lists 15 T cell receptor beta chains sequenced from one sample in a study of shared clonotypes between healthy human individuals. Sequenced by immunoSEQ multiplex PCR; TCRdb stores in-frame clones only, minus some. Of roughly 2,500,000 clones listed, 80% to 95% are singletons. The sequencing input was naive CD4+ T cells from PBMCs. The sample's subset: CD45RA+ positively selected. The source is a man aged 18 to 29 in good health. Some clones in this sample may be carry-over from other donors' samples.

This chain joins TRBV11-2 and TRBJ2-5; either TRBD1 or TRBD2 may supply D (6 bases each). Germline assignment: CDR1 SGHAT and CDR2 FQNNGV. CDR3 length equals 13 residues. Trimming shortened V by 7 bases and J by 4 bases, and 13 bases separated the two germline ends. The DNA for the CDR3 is TGTGCCAGCAAGAGGGGGGTGATAGAGACCCAGTACTTC. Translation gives CASKRGVIETQYF.

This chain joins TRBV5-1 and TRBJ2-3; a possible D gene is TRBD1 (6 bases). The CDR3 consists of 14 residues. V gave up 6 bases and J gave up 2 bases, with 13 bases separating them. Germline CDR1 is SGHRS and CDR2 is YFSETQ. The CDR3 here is CASTTGSYTDTQYF. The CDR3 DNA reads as TGCGCCAGCACAACAGGGTCCTACACAGATACGCAGTATTTT.

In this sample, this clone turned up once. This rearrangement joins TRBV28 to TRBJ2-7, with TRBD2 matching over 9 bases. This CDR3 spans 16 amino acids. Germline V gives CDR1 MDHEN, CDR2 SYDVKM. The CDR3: CVTSGASGETWGEQYF. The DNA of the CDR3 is TGTGTCACCTCGGGGGCTAGCGGGGAGACTTGGGGCGAGCAGTACTTC.

CDR3 residues: CASSLPAVAEQYF. The CDR3 region has the DNA TGTGCCAGCAGTTTACCGGCCGTAGCCGAGCAGTACTTC. The chain uses TRBV28 and TRBJ2-7; D not certain. The CDR3 loop spans 13 amino acids. Germline loops: CDR1 MDHEN, CDR2 SYDVKM. Trimming removed 2 bases from V and 6 bases from J, with 11 bases in between.

CDR3 nucleotide sequence: TGTGCCAGCAGCGTAGACGGGGGGCCCTATGGCTACACCTTC. It encodes CASSVDGGPYGYTF. V is TRBV9 and J is TRBJ1-2; a weak D match, TRBD1 (6 bases). CDR3 length: 14 residues. Germline V gene data show CDR1 as SGDLS and CDR2 as YYNGEE. Deletions cut 0 bases from V and 4 bases from J, with 10 bases between.

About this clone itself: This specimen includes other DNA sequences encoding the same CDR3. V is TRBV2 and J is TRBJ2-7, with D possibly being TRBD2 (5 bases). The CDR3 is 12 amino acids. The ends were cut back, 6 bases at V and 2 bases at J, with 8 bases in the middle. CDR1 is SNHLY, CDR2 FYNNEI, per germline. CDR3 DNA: TGTGCCAGCAGGGGAGATACCTACGAGCAGTACTTC. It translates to CASRGDTYEQYF.

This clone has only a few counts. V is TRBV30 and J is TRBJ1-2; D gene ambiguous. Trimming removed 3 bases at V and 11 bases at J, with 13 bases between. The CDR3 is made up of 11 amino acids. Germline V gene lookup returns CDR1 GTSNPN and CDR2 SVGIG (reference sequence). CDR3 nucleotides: TGTGCCTGGAGGTGGTGGAGTGGATACACCTTC. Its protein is CAWRWWSGYTF.

The CDR3 DNA sequence: TGTGCCAGCAGTGCGGGGCACGCAGATACGCAGTATTTT. Protein product: CASSAGHADTQYF. V gene TRBV25-1 combines with J gene TRBJ2-3; perhaps D is TRBD1 or TRBD2 (5 bases each). The germline CDR1 and CDR2 sequences are MGHDK and SYGVNS. This CDR3 has 13 amino acids. Between the trimmed V and J ends, which lost 4 bases and 4 bases, there was a span of 9 bases. Filled out from reference TRBV25-1 and TRBJ2-3, the complete variable domain reads EADIYQTPRYLVIGTGKKITLECSQTMGHDKMYWYQQDPGMELHLIHYSYGVNSTEKGDLSSESTVSRIRTEHFPLTLESARPSHTSQYLCASSAGHADTQYFGPGTRLTVL.

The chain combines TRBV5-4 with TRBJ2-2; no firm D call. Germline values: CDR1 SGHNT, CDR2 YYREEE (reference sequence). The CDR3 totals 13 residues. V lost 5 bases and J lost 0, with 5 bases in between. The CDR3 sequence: CASSPANTGELFF. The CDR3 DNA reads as TGTGCCAGCAGTCCAGCGAACACCGGGGAGCTGTTTTTT. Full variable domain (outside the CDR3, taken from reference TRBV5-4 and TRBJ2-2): ETGVTQSPTHLIKTRGQQVTLRCSSQSGHNTVSWYQQALGQGPQFIFQYYREEENGRGNFPPRFSGLQFPNYSSELNVNALELDDSALYLCASSPANTGELFFGEGSRLTVL.

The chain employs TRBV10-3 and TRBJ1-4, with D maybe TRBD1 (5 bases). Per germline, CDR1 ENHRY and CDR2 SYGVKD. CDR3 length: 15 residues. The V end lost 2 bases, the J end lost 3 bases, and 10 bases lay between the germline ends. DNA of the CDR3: TGTGCCATCAGTGAGGGTGGGGCGGCTAATGAAAAACTGTTTTTT. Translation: CAISEGGAANEKLFF.

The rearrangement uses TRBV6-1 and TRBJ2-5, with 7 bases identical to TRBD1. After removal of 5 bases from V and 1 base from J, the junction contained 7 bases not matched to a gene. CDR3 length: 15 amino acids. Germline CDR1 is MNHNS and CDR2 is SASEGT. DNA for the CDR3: TGTGCCAGCAGTCGCAGGACAGGAGTCCAAGAGACCCAGTACTTC. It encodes CASSRRTGVQETQYF.

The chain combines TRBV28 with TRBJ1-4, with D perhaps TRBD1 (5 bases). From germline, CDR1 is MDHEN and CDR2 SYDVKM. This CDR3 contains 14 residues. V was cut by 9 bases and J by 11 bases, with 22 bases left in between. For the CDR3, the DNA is TGTGCCAGTGAGACGGGACGGGAGATAAGGAAACTGTTTTTT. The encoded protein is CASETGREIRKLFF.

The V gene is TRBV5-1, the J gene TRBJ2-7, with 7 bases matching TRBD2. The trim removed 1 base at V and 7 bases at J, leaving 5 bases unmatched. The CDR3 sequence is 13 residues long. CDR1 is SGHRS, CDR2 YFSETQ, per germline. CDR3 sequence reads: CASSLSVSGEQYF. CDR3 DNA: TGCGCCAGCAGCTTGAGCGTTAGCGGGGAGCAGTACTTC.

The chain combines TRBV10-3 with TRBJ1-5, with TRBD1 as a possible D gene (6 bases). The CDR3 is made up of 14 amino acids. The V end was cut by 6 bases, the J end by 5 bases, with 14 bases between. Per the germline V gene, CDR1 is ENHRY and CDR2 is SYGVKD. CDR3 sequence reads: CAISRQGSDQPQHF. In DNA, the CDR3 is TGTGCCATCAGCCGGCAGGGGTCGGATCAGCCCCAGCATTTT.

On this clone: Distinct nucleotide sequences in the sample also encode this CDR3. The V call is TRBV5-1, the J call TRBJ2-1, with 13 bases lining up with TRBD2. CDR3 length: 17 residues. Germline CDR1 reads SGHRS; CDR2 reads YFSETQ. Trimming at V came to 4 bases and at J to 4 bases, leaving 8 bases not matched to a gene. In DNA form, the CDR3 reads TGCGCCAGCAGCCCCGGACTAGCGGGAGTCTCTTACAATGAGCAGTTCTTC. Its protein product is CASSPGLAGVSYNEQFF.